What follows describes a single T cell receptor beta chain. What it binds is not known. The source of the sample is a study of T cell responses to AZD1222 COVID-19 vaccine. Study-wide results and caveats: The CD4 TCRs associated with vaccination extended across spike and predominated at 160-218 and 743-854. Close to half of all spike-specific TCRs reportedly target regions of the variants that are unmutated. Repertoires were sampled only after the peak T cell response.

V lost 7 bases and J lost 4, with 16 bases in between. CDR3 length: 13 amino acids. The V gene's germline CDR1 is GTSNPN and CDR2 SVGIG (reference sequence). Sequenced by immunoSEQ multiplex PCR; TCRdb stores in-frame clones only, minus some. The table includes about 120,000 clones, 85% to 90% detected once. The sequence came from an adult in good health. This chain uses TRBV30 with TRBJ1-1; D remains unclear. The sample here was peripheral blood, taken on day 0 of AZD1222 vaccination. CDR3 region: CASTRGLVTEAFF. The CDR3 bases are TGTGCCTCAACCCGGGGATTGGTCACTGAAGCTTTCTTT.